The rows below give T cell receptor beta chains drawn from one sample of a study of T cell repertoires in cytomegalovirus infection. TCRdb re-derived calls from the reads in MiXCR, one entry per CDR3 protein. The sample holds about 320,000 distinct CDR3 sequences, more than 8% seen once. Sequenced sample: PBMCs. The receptors originated from a human donor in good health (CMV status not recorded). Some clones in this sample may be carry-over from other donors' samples. CDR3s include the opening cysteine and the closing phenylalanine or tryptophan. A D gene is named only where the DNA matches it firmly. Rows give clone size only sometimes, using once, few, many, or a class for an expanded clone.

V gene	J gene	D gene	CDR3 length	clone size	CDR3 DNA	CDR3 protein
TRBV6-6	TRBJ2-1	TRBD1	15	few	TGTGCCAGCATTAGAGGGGGCCGGCGGTACAATGAGCAGTTCTTC	CASIRGGRRYNEQFF
TRBV7-2	TRBJ1-6	.	18	many	TGTGCCAGCAGCTTAGCGGTCCGGGCGAGCTCCTATAATTCACCCCTCCACTTT	CASSLAVRASSYNSPLHF
TRBV19	TRBJ1-5	TRBD1	15	few	TGTGCCAGTACCCGGACAGGAGATAGCAATCAGCCCCAGCATTTT	CASTRTGDSNQPQHF
TRBV12-3/TRBV12-4	TRBJ1-5	.	15	few	TGTGCCAGCAGACGAAATACAGCTAGCAATCAGCCCCAGCATTTT	CASRRNTASNQPQHF
TRBV18	TRBJ2-3	.	15	few	TGTGCCAGCTCACCAGGGCTTACTGGCACAGATACGCAGTATTTT	CASSPGLTGTDTQYF
TRBV30	TRBJ1-2	.	17	few	TGTGCCTGGAGTGTCAGGGGACTCGTTCGATATCGTTATGGCTACACCTTC	CAWSVRGLVRYRYGYTF
TRBV7-6	TRBJ2-2	TRBD1	16	.	TGTGCCAGCAGTTCCCGGGACAGTAGAGAGACCGGGGAGCTGTTTTTT	CASSSRDSRETGELFF
TRBV10-3	TRBJ2-5	TRBD1	13	once	TGTGCCATCGGGTCGGGACAGCAAGAGACCCAGTACTTC	CAIGSGQQETQYF
TRBV7-6	TRBJ2-1	TRBD2	14	.	TGTGCCAGCAGCACCGGGGGGGCGGTAAATGAGCAGTTCTTC	CASSTGGAVNEQFF
TRBV12-3/TRBV12-4	TRBJ2-7	TRBD2	14	many	TGTGCCAGCACCCATTTAGCGGGAGCCTACGAGCAGTACTTC	CASTHLAGAYEQYF